A single sample is the source of the 28 T cell receptor beta chains below, sequenced in a study of T cell responses to AZD1222 COVID-19 vaccine. Here immunoSEQ multiplex PCR was the method, and the copy in TCRdb shows in-frame clones only, minus some. The sample carries about 85,000 clones, approximately 88% recorded once. The specimen was peripheral blood, collected on day 0 of AZD1222 vaccination. Source of these receptors: an adult in good health.

The chain is built from TRBV6-5 and TRBJ1-1; 8 nucleotides agree with TRBD1. This CDR3 has 13 residues. The germline CDR1 and CDR2 sequences are MNHEY and SVGAGI. The V segment lost 0 bases and the J segment 11 bases; nucleotides outside the gene matches: 5. CDR3 protein: CASSYSGQGAAFF. The CDR3 nucleotides read TGTGCCAGCAGTTACTCGGGGCAGGGGGCGGCTTTCTTT.

The chain is built from TRBV19 and TRBJ2-5, with 7 bases that match TRBD2. Germline V gives CDR1 LNHDA, CDR2 SQIVND (reference sequence). This CDR3 region has 11 residues. Trimming cost V 10 bases and J 4 bases; bases outside gene matches: 3. The CDR3 is CATRTRETQYF. CDR3 nucleotides: TGTGCCACCAGGACTAGAGAGACCCAGTACTTC.

This clone has only one observation. The chain recombines TRBV5-1 with TRBJ2-7; the match to TRBD1 covers 8 bases. This CDR3 comprises 15 residues. The germline V gene has CDR1 SGHRS and CDR2 YFSETQ. The junction had 5 bases not matched to a gene; V was cut back by 0 bases and J by 3 bases. CDR3 coding DNA: TGCGCCAGCAGCTTGGCAGGACAGGGATACTACGAGCAGTACTTC. This translates into CASSLAGQGYYEQYF.

The CDR3 DNA follows: TGTGCCAGCAGCGGAACCTCTAGTGGGTCCTACAATGAGCAGTTCTTC. Protein sequence: CASSGTSSGSYNEQFF. The chain uses TRBV11-2 and TRBJ2-1; D ambiguous. Germline loops: CDR1 SGHAT, CDR2 FQNNGV. Trimming removed 5 bases at V and 1 base at J, with 15 bases between. This CDR3 is 16 amino acids long.

This rearrangement joins TRBV5-1 to TRBJ2-2; D is possibly TRBD2 (6 bases). Germline CDR1 SGHRS, CDR2 YFSETQ. The CDR3 is made up of 15 amino acids. With 0 bases removed from V and 4 bases from J, the gap between germline ends came to 10 bases. This CDR3 reads CASSLVGGVTGELFF. Here the CDR3 DNA reads TGCGCCAGCAGCTTGGTCGGGGGAGTCACCGGGGAGCTGTTTTTT. Complete variable domain (other parts from reference TRBV5-1 and TRBJ2-2): KAGVTQTPRYLIKTRGQQVTLSCSPISGHRSVSWYQQTPGQGLQFLFEYFSETQRNKGNFPGRFSGRQFSNSRSEMNVSTLELGDSALYLCASSLVGGVTGELFFGEGSRLTVL.

The rearrangement uses TRBV12-3 or TRBV12-4 and TRBJ1-2; 9 nucleotides match TRBD1. Trimming took 7 bases from V and 4 from J; bases not matched to a gene: 4. This CDR3 is 13 amino acids long. The CDR3 sequence: CASTRDRAYGYTF. CDR3 nucleotide sequence: TGTGCCAGCACCCGGGACAGGGCCTATGGCTACACCTTC.

The chain couples TRBV5-4 to TRBJ2-6; TRBD2 aligns across 7 bases. Germline loops: CDR1 SGHNT, CDR2 YYREEE (reference sequence). J gave up 2 bases and V 1 base, and 0 bases lay outside the gene matches. The CDR3 is 15 residues long. The CDR3 is CASSLRGAGANVLTF. DNA of the CDR3: TGTGCCAGCAGCTTGCGGGGGGCTGGGGCCAACGTCCTGACTTTC. The complete variable domain, with remaining parts taken from reference TRBV5-4 and TRBJ2-6, reads ETGVTQSPTHLIKTRGQQVTLRCSSQSGHNTVSWYQQALGQGPQFIFQYYREEENGRGNFPPRFSGLQFPNYSSELNVNALELDDSALYLCASSLRGAGANVLTFGAGSRLTVL.

Worth noting for this clone: At one of its ends the junction is not consistent with the germline gene, which may arise from a read error. The chain carries TRBV6-2 or TRBV6-3 and TRBJ1-1; possibly TRBD1 for D (5 bases). There are 14 residues in the CDR3. Germline V lookup: CDR1 MNHEY, CDR2 SVGEGT. As DNA, the CDR3 is TGTGCCAGCAGTTACTCGAGGTCGGCGTCACAGGCATTATTT. Protein product: CASSYSRSASQALF.

The chain combines TRBV11-2 with TRBJ2-7, with D hard to call. In germline, CDR1 is SGHAT, CDR2 FQNNGV. The CDR3 has 12 amino acids. V was trimmed by 2 bases and J by 5 bases, leaving 7 bases between them. DNA for the CDR3: TGTGCCAGCAGCTTACAGTGGGACGAGCAGTACTTC. Its translation is CASSLQWDEQYF.

The V gene is TRBV7-2, the J gene TRBJ2-5; D uncertain. The V and J ends lost 4 bases and 4 bases respectively, with 13 bases between them. The V gene's germline CDR1 is SGHTA and CDR2 FQGNSA. The CDR3 consists of 14 residues. The CDR3 nucleotides read TGTGCCAGCAGCTCTCGACTGAACCGAGAGACCCAGTACTTC. Its translation: CASSSRLNRETQYF.

This chain uses TRBV28 with TRBJ2-7; perhaps D is TRBD1 or TRBD2 (6 bases each). Per germline, CDR1 MDHEN and CDR2 SYDVKM. The CDR3 has 14 residues. Trimming removed 7 bases at V and 3 bases at J, with 16 bases between. Written as DNA, the CDR3 is TGTGCCAGCACCGTGGGGGGCGCTTTCTACGAGCAGTACTTC. Translating gives CASTVGGAFYEQYF.

This chain's CDR3 is CASSSGPAATEAFF. Written as DNA, the CDR3 is TGTGCCAGTAGTTCCGGTCCTGCTGCAACTGAAGCTTTCTTT. V usage is TRBV19 and J usage is TRBJ1-1; D call uncertain. This CDR3 is built from 14 residues. Germline V CDR1 and CDR2: LNHDA, SQIVND (reference sequence). Trimming cost V 5 bases and J 5 bases, with 15 bases left between them.

This chain connects TRBV7-9 to TRBJ2-3, with 9 bases lining up with TRBD2. The CDR3 has 16 residues. CDR1 and CDR2 (germline): SEHNR, FQNEAQ (reference sequence). Trimming cost V 5 bases and J 7 bases; bases outside gene matches: 13. CDR3 nucleotides: TGTGCCAGCAGCCTTGGGCGGGGACTAGCAGGAAATACGCAGTATTTT. This translates into CASSLGRGLAGNTQYF.

The chain combines TRBV5-4 with TRBJ2-1; 15 positions match TRBD2. Germline-derived CDR1 and CDR2 are SGHNT and YYREEE (reference sequence). Losses at the gene ends were 2 bases for V and 9 bases for J; bases not matched to a gene: 6. The CDR3 consists of 16 residues. For the CDR3, the DNA is TGTGCCAGCAGCTTTGGACTAGCGGGAGGGCCGTTTGAGCAGTTCTTC. Its translation: CASSFGLAGGPFEQFF.

Only a few counts were recorded for this clone. The J gene is TRBJ1-2, the V gene TRBV24-1; no clear D. This CDR3 has 15 amino acids. CDR1 is KGHDR, CDR2 SFDVKD, per germline. V lost 3 bases, J lost 2 bases, and 12 bases lay in between. DNA for the CDR3: TGTGCCACCAGTGATCCGGACCGAACGAACTATGGCTACACCTTC. It specifies CATSDPDRTNYGYTF.

CDR3 in amino acids: CASTKQVNTGELFF. The CDR3 DNA sequence: TGTGCCAGCACCAAACAGGTCAACACCGGGGAGCTGTTTTTT. The chain joins TRBV7-3 to TRBJ2-2; the D gene is possibly TRBD1 (5 bases). This CDR3 has 14 residues. Germline V gene lookup returns CDR1 SGHTA and CDR2 FQGTGA. V lost 7 bases, J lost 2 bases, and 11 bases lay in between.

This clone appeared once. The rearrangement uses TRBV18 and TRBJ1-2; TRBD1 agrees at 7 bases. The junction had 9 bases not matched to a gene; V was cut back by 5 bases and J by 3 bases. This CDR3 comprises 15 residues. From germline, CDR1 is KGHSH and CDR2 LQKENI. CDR3 coding DNA: TGTGCCAGCTCATTTTTCTCCGGGACAGACTATGGCTACACCTTC. It codes for CASSFFSGTDYGYTF.

The V gene is TRBV29-1, the J gene TRBJ2-1; TRBD2 aligns across 7 bases. Germline V gene sequence: CDR1 SQVTM, CDR2 ANQGSEA. V dropped 7 bases and J dropped 5; count of bases not matched to a gene: 11. The CDR3 covers 14 residues. CDR3 nucleotides: TGCAGCGGGTTGAATCTAGCGGCCGACAATGAGCAGTTCTTC. Translated: CSGLNLAADNEQFF.

The chain is built from TRBV3-1 (or the pseudogene TRBV3-2) and TRBJ2-1; D possibly corresponds to TRBD2 (6 bases). The CDR3 runs to 16 residues. Germline loops: CDR1 LGHDT, CDR2 YNNKEL (reference sequence). Trimming removed 1 base at V and 6 bases at J, with 16 bases between. In DNA form, the CDR3 reads TGTGCCAGCAGCCAAGGAGACTGGGGGGTGGGCAATGAGCAGTTCTTC. Amino acids: CASSQGDWGVGNEQFF.

The chain couples TRBV5-6 to TRBJ2-7; D tentatively reads TRBD1 or TRBD2 (5 bases each). The CDR3 loop spans 15 amino acids. V was pared by 3 bases and J by 0 bases, with 13 bases between. CDR1 and CDR2 from the germline V gene are SGHDT and YYEEEE. The CDR3: CASSSWDLNSYEQYF. CDR3 nucleotide sequence: TGTGCCAGCAGCTCCTGGGACCTGAACTCCTACGAGCAGTACTTC. Supplemented by reference TRBV5-6 and TRBJ2-7, the full variable domain reads DAGVTQSPTHLIKTRGQQVTLRCSPKSGHDTVSWYQQALGQGPQFIFQYYEEEERQRGNFPDRFSGHQFPNYSSELNVNALLLGDSALYLCASSSWDLNSYEQYFGPGTRLTVT.

The chain has TRBV20-1 and TRBJ2-1; 7 positions match TRBD1. V trimming: 6 bases; J trimming: 10 bases; junction bases outside the gene matches: 3. This CDR3 is built from 10 residues. Germline V gene lookup returns CDR1 DFQATT and CDR2 SNEGSKA (reference sequence). CDR3: CSARQGEQFF. Written as DNA, the CDR3 is TGCAGTGCCAGACAGGGAGAGCAGTTCTTC.

This chain joins TRBV29-1 and TRBJ2-7; D is possibly TRBD1 (8 bases). Germline V gene data show CDR1 as SQVTM and CDR2 as ANQGSEA. The CDR3 runs to 13 residues. The ends were cut back, 7 bases at V and 6 bases at J, with 19 bases in the middle. CDR3 sequence: CSAAGTTGGEQYF. CDR3 in DNA: TGCAGCGCCGCAGGGACTACAGGGGGCGAGCAGTACTTC.

The chain links TRBV6-4 to TRBJ1-3; D ambiguous. The V end lost 4 bases, the J end lost 2 bases, and 6 bases lay between the germline ends. Germline CDR1 MRHNA, CDR2 SNTAGT. This CDR3 is built from 13 residues. The CDR3 DNA follows: TGTGCCAGCAGTGCAGAACCTGGAAACACCATATATTTT. This codes for CASSAEPGNTIYF.

This sequence joins TRBV7-9 and TRBJ2-4, with TRBD2 matching over 7 bases. V lost 5 bases and J lost 8; bases outside the gene matches: 0. The CDR3 has 11 residues. The germline V gene has CDR1 SEHNR and CDR2 FQNEAQ (reference sequence). The CDR3 loop is CASSGGDIQYF. The CDR3 DNA is TGTGCCAGCAGCGGGGGGGACATTCAGTACTTC.

This clone was seen once. The J gene is TRBJ2-1, the V gene TRBV10-3; weak D call: TRBD2 (7 bases). V was clipped by 6 bases and J by 2 bases, with 11 bases between them. The CDR3 loop spans 14 amino acids. Germline CDR1 reads ENHRY; CDR2 reads SYGVKD. In nucleotides, the CDR3 is TGTGCCATCAGGGGCGGGGGCACCTACAATGAGCAGTTCTTC. Amino acid sequence: CAIRGGGTYNEQFF.

The chain carries TRBV5-1 and TRBJ2-2; D gene ambiguous. CDR3 length: 13 residues. Germline-derived CDR1 and CDR2 are SGHRS and YFSETQ. Trimming pared 4 bases from V and 5 bases from J, leaving 9 bases between. CDR3 sequence reads: CASSTKLTGELFF. DNA of the CDR3: TGCGCCAGCAGCACTAAATTAACCGGGGAGCTGTTTTTT.

This sequence joins TRBV7-9 and TRBJ1-4, with D possibly TRBD1 on 6 matching bases. Trimming pared 5 bases from V and 4 bases from J, leaving 17 bases between. This CDR3 is built from 16 residues. Per germline, CDR1 SEHNR and CDR2 FQNEAQ (reference sequence). The CDR3 reads CASSRRGGTFNEKLFF. The CDR3 DNA sequence: TGTGCCAGCAGCCGGCGGGGGGGCACGTTTAATGAAAAACTGTTTTTT.

The rearrangement joins TRBV18 to TRBJ2-1; 7 bases line up with TRBD1. The CDR3 has 14 residues. V dropped 0 bases and J dropped 6; count of bases not matched to a gene: 2. The germline CDR1 and CDR2 sequences are KGHSH and LQKENI. CDR3 amino acids: CASSPPRDSNEQFF. CDR3 bases: TGTGCCAGCTCACCACCCCGGGACAGCAATGAGCAGTTCTTC.